The T cell receptor beta chain described here comes from a study of shared clonotypes between healthy human individuals. Study as a whole: Every donor yielded three CD4 naive, three CD4 memory, two CD8 naive and one CD8 memory plate. Study-wide results and caveats: Approximately 5.4% of naive CD4 clonotypes were common to a handful of donors. Genetic and exposure-history diversity was limited by the small donor number.

Assay: immunoSEQ multiplex PCR; the TCRdb copy retains only in-frame clones and omits some. Among 800,000 or so clones listed, around 96% were seen once. The CDR3 runs 15 residues. CDR1 and CDR2 (germline): MGHRA, YSYEKL. Deletions cut 1 base from V and 5 bases from J, with 15 bases between. Naive CD8 cells, CD45RO-negative and positively selected for CCR7, excluded terminally differentiated effector memory CD45RA+ cells. Those who donated, Caucasian adults without exception, all lived in Nashville, Tennessee. Concerning this clone itself: Its antigen is unidentified.

The sequence was obtained from a man between 25 and 39 years old in good health. Sequences were obtained from naive CD8+ T cells sorted from blood. The chain has TRBV4-1 and TRBJ2-7, with a weak D call TRBD1 (6 bases). The DNA of the CDR3 is TGCGCCAGCAGCCAAGCCCGACAGGCATCGGACGAGCAGTACTTC. This translates into CASSQARQASDEQYF.